This TCR beta chain is from a study of blood T cell repertoires in COVID-19. Study context: PBMCs, B-cell-depleted T cells, or T cells were the source of the cDNA or gDNA that made up the material.

The CDR3 covers 14 residues. V was shortened by 1 base and J by 6 bases, with 13 bases between the two germline ends. Germline V gives CDR1 SGHTA, CDR2 FQGTGA. In the study's own analysis: Amplification from reference gene primers served as the basis for estimated nucleated cell counts. This table comes from immunoSEQ multiplex PCR, and its TCRdb copy is limited to in-frame clones, with some not included. The V and J calls and the clone size are those of that table, but D and trimming were determined from the DNA. The sample yields 65,000 to 75,000 clones, approximately 80% seen once. The rearrangement uses TRBV7-3 and TRBJ2-7; no firm D call. This TCR was recovered from a man older than 75 with acute or convalescent COVID-19. Material for sequencing was peripheral blood. The chain's CDR3 is CASSLNGFPREQYF. The DNA for the CDR3 is TGTGCCAGCAGCTTAAACGGGTTCCCCCGCGAGCAGTACTTC.